The present T cell receptor beta chain was sequenced within a study of blood T cell repertoires in COVID-19. Study details: Samples of COVID-19 (acute and convalescent) were obtained from the United States, Italy and Spain. Sample material is recorded as cDNA or gDNA derived from T cells, B-cell-depleted T cells, or PBMCs.

Original processing notes: How many nucleated cells were present was estimated from reference gene primer amplification. Using immunoSEQ multiplex PCR, the repertoire was profiled, and TCRdb retains in-frame clones only, with some absent. The V and J calls and clone size were taken over from that table, and D and trimming were inferred from the DNA. The top ten hold roughly 1.2% of the sample, which has roughly 410,000 clones, about 89% seen once. This clonotype originated in a man aged 35-49 years with acute or convalescent COVID-19. The source material was peripheral blood.

The CDR3, as DNA: TGTGCCAGCAGCTTATTCAGCGACTCTGGAAACACCATATATTTT. This gives the protein CASSLFSDSGNTIYF. The chain is built from TRBV11-3 and TRBJ1-3; no firm D call. Germline V gives CDR1 SGHNT, CDR2 YENEEA. V gave up 2 bases and J gave up 0 bases, with 8 bases separating them. The CDR3 is made up of 15 amino acids. Filled out from reference TRBV11-3 and TRBJ1-3, the complete variable domain reads EAGVVQSPRYKIIEKKQPVAFWCNPISGHNTLYWYLQNLGQGPELLIRYENEEAVDDSQLPKDRFSAERLKGVDSTLKIQPAELGDSAVYLCASSLFSDSGNTIYFGEGSWLTVV.